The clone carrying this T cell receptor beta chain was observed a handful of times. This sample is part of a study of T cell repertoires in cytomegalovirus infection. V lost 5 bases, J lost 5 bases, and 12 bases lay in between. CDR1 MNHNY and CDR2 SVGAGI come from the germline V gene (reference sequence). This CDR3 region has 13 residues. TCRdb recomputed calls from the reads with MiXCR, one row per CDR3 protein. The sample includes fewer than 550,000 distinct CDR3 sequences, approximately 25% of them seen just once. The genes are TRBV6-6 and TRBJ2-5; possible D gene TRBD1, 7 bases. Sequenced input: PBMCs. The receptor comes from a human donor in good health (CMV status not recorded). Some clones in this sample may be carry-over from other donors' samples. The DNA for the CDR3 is TGTGCCAGCAGTACGGAGGGGGCTGAGACCCAGTACTTC. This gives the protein CASSTEGAETQYF.